This T cell receptor beta chain derives from a study of T cells in localized non-small cell lung cancer. Trimming cost V 5 bases and J 3 bases, with 13 bases left between them. CDR3 length: 13 amino acids. Germline V gene lookup returns CDR1 SQVTM and CDR2 ANQGSEA. Sequencing was performed with immunoSEQ multiplex PCR; in TCRdb, only in-frame clones are kept and a portion is missing. The sample gives 64,000 or so clones, about nine tenths of which show up once; almost 2% is in the top ten. The chain combines TRBV29-1 with TRBJ1-2, with D maybe TRBD1 (5 bases). This receptor was taken from a woman aged 40-75 years with stage I lung adenocarcinoma. Specimen: peripheral blood, collected before any cancer treatment. In DNA form, the CDR3 reads TGCAGCGTTTACCCACAGGCCCACTATGGCTACACCTTC. It is translated as CSVYPQAHYGYTF.